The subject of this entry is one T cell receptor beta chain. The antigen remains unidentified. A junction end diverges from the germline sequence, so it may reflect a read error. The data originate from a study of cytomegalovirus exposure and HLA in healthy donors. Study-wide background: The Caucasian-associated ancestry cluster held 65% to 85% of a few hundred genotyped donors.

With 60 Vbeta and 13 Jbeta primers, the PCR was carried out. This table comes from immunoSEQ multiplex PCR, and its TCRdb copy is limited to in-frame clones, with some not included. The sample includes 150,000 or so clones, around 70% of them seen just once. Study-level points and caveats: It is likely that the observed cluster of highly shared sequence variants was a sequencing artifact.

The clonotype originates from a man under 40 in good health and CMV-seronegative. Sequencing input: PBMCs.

CDR3 sequence reads: CSSSFLGQGGEQYF. DNA for the CDR3: TGTTCCAGCAGCTTCTTGGGACAGGGAGGGGAGCAGTACTTC. The chain joins TRBV7-9 to TRBJ2-7; 9 nucleotides agree with TRBD1. The CDR3 length is 14 residues. CDR1 and CDR2 (germline): SEHNR, FQNEAQ (reference sequence).